This T cell receptor (beta chain) was sequenced during a study of human T cells and chemical hapten exposure. On the study more broadly: Across its roughly 22 weeks, the study gave patients weekly diphenylcyclopropenone doses to the scalp. Small discrepancies in pooled library volume mainly accounted for the varying TCR yields per sample.

Study-wide findings and caveats: Relative to controls, expanded TCRs formed significantly more large CDR3 similarity clusters.

Losses at the gene ends were 1 base for V and 5 bases for J; bases not matched to a gene: 10. The CDR3 is made up of 16 amino acids. Germline V gene lookup returns CDR1 SGHNT and CDR2 YENEEA. Specified time point: pre-sensitization, week 0. Treatment: therapeutic diphenylcyclopropenone sensitization with weekly scalp DPC. Ten or more counts support this clonotype. The target antigen is unknown. Authors' processing steps: Sample TCR totals centred on a median of 95,638, ranging about 23,224 to 700,000. Via MiXCR, TCRdb re-called the RACE reads, giving one row per CDR3 protein. It is TCRdb's table, rather than the study itself, that gives the V and J calls and clone size. The sample records about 90,000 distinct CDR3 sequences, about 8.5% being singletons.

The chain uses TRBV11-3 and TRBJ2-7, with 8 nucleotides matching TRBD2. This TCR was sampled from a middle-aged man with alopecia areata. Some clones in this sample may be carry-over from other donors' samples. Material: whole blood, obtained in connection with sensitization to the hapten diphenylcyclopropenone (DPC). This CDR3 is CASSLGKLAGIDEQYV. CDR3 bases: TGTGCCAGCAGCTTAGGCAAATTAGCGGGAATAGACGAGCAGTACGTC.